This record covers a single TCR beta chain. Its antigen is currently not known. Base qualities are not provided; no much larger clone lies one nucleotide away. For sequencing of the TCRbeta CDR3 region, genomic DNA was extracted from the sorted cells. The immunoSEQ Assay was used to sequence the TCRbeta CDR3 regions. TCRdb carries this immuneACCESS record with in-frame sequences only. Its versions omit some clonotypes, under half of them owing to an unresolved V gene in the studies checked, with the rest unexplained. In all, the sample holds some 96,000 clones, and approximately 80% of those were seen once. The ten largest make up roughly 1.5% of the sample. This specimen comes from a study of OX40 agonist ivuxolimab in advanced cancers. About the full investigation: Ivuxolimab, which targeted the costimulatory receptor OX40 (CD134), was an agonistic, fully human IgG2 monoclonal antibody. Patients were allowed to have had prior anti-PD-1, anti-PD-L1 or anti-CTLA-4 therapy, and around two fifths of the dose-escalation patients had been treated with checkpoint inhibitors. In the dose-escalation cohort, around four fifths of patients were male, and the mean age was roughly 60 years, with a range of about 23 to 85. The paper covers the monotherapy dose-escalation part of the phase I ivuxolimab trial, which included N of about 50 patients. Peripheral TCRbeta sequencing aimed to test whether ivuxolimab altered TCR sequence diversity and caused clonal T-cell expansion. Partial responses occurred in three dose-escalation patients, of whom one had hepatocellular carcinoma and two had cutaneous melanoma. Of the approximately 54 dose-escalation patients, hepatocellular carcinoma was present in roughly 19, melanoma in approximately 15, renal cell carcinoma in 9 and head and neck cancer in 9. Intravenous ivuxolimab was administered to patients every 2 weeks at six dose levels: 0.01, 0.1, 0.3, 1.5, 3 and 10 mg/kg. The paper's findings and limits, for the study overall: On average, CD8+ T cells showed more expanded clones than CD4+ T cells after ivuxolimab. Low levels of normalized T-cell clonal expansion were also seen in some patients who did not respond. The antigen specificity of the clonally expanded peripheral T cells was not determined. At doses of 0.1 to 3.0 mg/kg, clonal expansion of both CD4+ and CD8+ T cells in blood was seen between baseline and week 6. In the 0.1-3.0 mg/kg groups, partial responders had among the lowest normalized peripheral clonal expansion, particularly in CD8+ T cells.

The trial excluded patients who had a history of autoimmune disease or who were on systemic immunosuppression. Peripheral blood for TCR sequencing was collected from all dose cohorts at baseline, on cycle 4 day 1, and on cycle 7 day 1. Samples came from an open-label, multicenter, first-in-human phase I dose-escalation trial of ivuxolimab. Adults with locally advanced or metastatic melanoma, renal cell, hepatocellular, or head and neck squamous cell carcinoma were enrolled in the trial. Before TCR sequencing, CD4+ T cells and CD8+ T cells were sorted from peripheral blood as separate populations. V loses 4 bases at its end and J loses 2 bases; junction bases beyond the gene matches: 5. The CDR3 runs 15 amino acids, cysteine and phenylalanine included. Kept here is only the CDR3 DNA, which spans 45 bases and is read in frame from base 1. The germline V gene sets CDR1 to SGHRS and CDR2 to YFSETQ.

This receptor was obtained from an adult with an advanced solid tumor such as melanoma, head and neck, liver or kidney cancer. The sequencing here drew on CD4+ or CD8+ T cells sorted from blood, taken in a trial of the OX40 agonist ivuxolimab. This chain joins TRBV5-1 to TRBJ1-3; 8 nucleotides in the junction match TRBD1. The DNA sequence is TGCGCCAGCAGCCTAAGGACAGGGACTGGAAACACCATATATTTT. This sequence encodes CASSLRTGTGNTIYF.